What follows are 4 T cell receptor beta chains derived from one specimen sequenced in a study of shared clonotypes between healthy human individuals. Generated by immunoSEQ multiplex PCR, the TCRdb table keeps only in-frame clones and is missing some. The data show approximately 2,200,000 clones, under 95% seen once. CD8 cells classed as naive were CD45RO-negative and positively selected for CCR7, excluding terminally differentiated effector memory CD45RA+ cells. Sequencing was performed on naive CD8+ T cells from PBMCs. The origin of the receptors is a man between 18 and 35 years old in good health. Some clones in this sample may be carry-over from other donors' samples.

The chain recombines TRBV10-1 with TRBJ2-7; no clear D. From germline, CDR1 is WNHNN and CDR2 SYGVQD (reference sequence). The CDR3 sequence is 12 residues long. Trimming shortened V by 2 bases and J by 3 bases, and 5 bases separated the two germline ends. In DNA form, the CDR3 reads TGCGCCAGCAGTGAGAGGTTCTACGAGCAGTACTTC. This sequence encodes CASSERFYEQYF.

The chain combines TRBV27 with TRBJ1-2, with D possibly matching TRBD1 (5 bases). V lost 2 bases, J lost 7 bases, and 14 bases lay in between. Looked up from germline, CDR1 is MNHEY and CDR2 is SMNVEV (reference sequence). CDR3 length: 14 amino acids. CDR3 protein: CASSLTGREGGYTF. CDR3 bases: TGTGCCAGCAGTTTAACCGGCAGGGAAGGTGGCTACACCTTC.

The chain recombines TRBV21-1 with TRBJ1-5. TRBV21-1 is a documented pseudogene. The CDR3 totals 16 residues. The CDR3 sequence is CASSKMGRYSNQPQHF. The CDR3 region has the DNA TGTGCCAGCAGCAAAATGGGACGGTATAGCAATCAGCCCCAGCATTTT.

There are a few counts of this clone. The chain carries TRBV25-1 and TRBJ1-1; no clear D. Germline CDR1 MGHDK, CDR2 SYGVNS. The V end lost 9 bases, the J end lost 1 base, and 12 bases lay between the germline ends. The CDR3 consists of 13 residues. CDR3 in DNA: TGTGCCAGTTCATTAGGAAAGAACACTGAAGCTTTCTTT. Amino acid sequence: CASSLGKNTEAFF.